This T cell receptor (beta chain) was sequenced in a study of T cells in localized non-small cell lung cancer. Concerning this clone: Its antigen is undetermined.

Clones were read by immunoSEQ multiplex PCR, and TCRdb kept only the in-frame ones, dropping some. The sample has about 24,000 clones, around 90% seen once. Regarding the study as a whole: The greatest T cell clonality was found in uninvolved adjacent lung (higher than in tumor). One tumor region alone was sequenced, and heterogeneity therefore remains possible. The study detected a median around 57 of the top 100 tumor clones in adjacent lung.

Germline lookup yields CDR1 SGDLS and CDR2 YYNGEE. The CDR3 runs 15 residues. With V trimmed by 3 bases and J by 6 bases, 12 bases remained unmatched. The input for sequencing was peripheral blood, taken before any cancer treatment. This clonotype was sampled from a woman aged 40-69 years with stage I lung adenocarcinoma. J is TRBJ2-7 and V is TRBV9; 7 nucleotides line up with TRBD2. The CDR3 sequence: CASSARGGRASEQYF. DNA for the CDR3: TGTGCCAGCAGCGCTAGAGGCGGGAGAGCTTCCGAGCAGTACTTC. Together with reference TRBV9 and TRBJ2-7, the CDR3 gives the full variable domain: DSGVTQTPKHLITATGQRVTLRCSPRSGDLSVYWYQQSLDQGLQFLIQYYNGEERAKGNILERFSAQQFPDLHSELNLSSLELGDSALYFCASSARGGRASEQYFGPGTRLTVT.